The 19 T cell receptor beta chains below all came from one sample that was sequenced in a study of shared clonotypes between healthy human individuals. Sequencing was performed with immunoSEQ multiplex PCR; in TCRdb, only in-frame clones are kept and a portion is missing. The data hold approximately 1,500,000 clones, with around 98% observed a single time. Sequenced sample: naive CD4+ T cells sorted from blood. Subset reported: CD45RA+ positively selected. The receptors come from a man aged 30-40 years in good health.

This clone appeared a single time. The sample carries other DNA sequences with the same CDR3. The chain carries TRBV18 and TRBJ2-7; unclear D gene. V was trimmed by 3 bases and J by 3 bases, leaving 3 bases between them. The CDR3 contains 11 residues. Germline V gene sequence: CDR1 KGHSH, CDR2 LQKENI. CDR3 nucleotide sequence: TGTGCCAGCTCACCTGGCTACGAGCAGTACTTC. Its protein is CASSPGYEQYF.

The CDR3 coding sequence is TGTGCCAGCAGTGGGAGGGGACAGGTATACAATGAGCAGTTCTTC. It encodes CASSGRGQVYNEQFF. The chain couples TRBV2 to TRBJ2-1; TRBD1 matches at 8 bases. The CDR3 has 15 residues. The germline V gene has CDR1 SNHLY and CDR2 FYNNEI. The V gene end was trimmed by 4 bases and the J gene end by 4 bases; junction bases not matched to a gene: 6. The whole variable domain, filled in from reference TRBV2 and TRBJ2-1, reads EPEVTQTPSHQVTQMGQEVILRCVPISNHLYFYWYRQILGQKVEFLVSFYNNEISEKSEIFDDQFSVERPDGSNFTLKIRSTKLEDSAMYFCASSGRGQVYNEQFFGPGTRLTVL.

V gene TRBV28 combines with J gene TRBJ2-1; D could derive from TRBD1 or TRBD2 (5 bases each). Germline V gene sequence: CDR1 MDHEN, CDR2 SYDVKM. Trimming removed 6 bases from V and 10 bases from J, with 19 bases in between. This CDR3 comprises 14 residues. The DNA of the CDR3 is TGTGCCAGCAGACCCCCGGGGCTAGTCAACGAGCAGTTCTTC. Amino acid sequence: CASRPPGLVNEQFF.

The V and J genes are TRBV28 and TRBJ2-7; D is unresolved. The CDR3 loop spans 14 amino acids. With 2 bases removed from V and 2 bases from J, the gap between germline ends came to 10 bases. Germline V gene sequence: CDR1 MDHEN, CDR2 SYDVKM. CDR3 coding DNA: TGTGCCAGCAGTTTAATTGAGGCAGCCTACGAGCAGTACTTC. As protein: CASSLIEAAYEQYF.

This clone was found once. V usage is TRBV30 and J usage is TRBJ2-7, with D possibly being TRBD1 (6 bases). V shed 8 bases and J shed 2 bases, with 19 bases lying between them. Germline V lookup: CDR1 GTSNPN, CDR2 SVGIG (reference sequence). The CDR3 covers 14 residues. CDR3 amino acids: CAGSGWGLPYEQYF. CDR3 sequence (DNA): TGTGCCGGCTCCGGTTGGGGGCTTCCCTACGAGCAGTACTTC.

V and J are TRBV28 and TRBJ2-3, with D possibly being TRBD2 (6 bases). Germline lookup yields CDR1 MDHEN and CDR2 SYDVKM. This CDR3 comprises 15 residues. Trimming removed 8 bases from V and 3 bases from J, with 18 bases in between. The CDR3 bases are TGTGCCAGCCCCCCGTGGGGGGAATCAACAGATACGCAGTATTTT. This translates into CASPPWGESTDTQYF.

The chain uses TRBV5-4 and TRBJ2-5; TRBD2 agrees at 9 bases. CDR1 and CDR2 from the germline V gene are SGHNT and YYREEE (reference sequence). V lost 4 bases, J lost 2 bases, and 9 bases stayed unmatched. This CDR3 region has 16 residues. The CDR3 spells CASSTGTSWGQETQYF. CDR3 DNA sequence: TGTGCCAGCAGCACCGGGACTAGCTGGGGTCAAGAGACCCAGTACTTC.

The J gene is TRBJ2-7, the V gene TRBV7-9; D is possibly TRBD1 (6 bases). Looked up from germline, CDR1 is SEHNR and CDR2 is FQNEAQ (reference sequence). Trimming removed 5 bases at V and 2 bases at J, with 13 bases between. The CDR3 spans 14 residues. CDR3 nucleotides: TGTGCCAGCAGCGGGCCGACAGGACCCTACGAGCAGTACTTC. Protein: CASSGPTGPYEQYF.

The V and J genes are TRBV11-2 and TRBJ1-2; 7 bases fit TRBD1. The CDR3 extends over 15 amino acids. V shed 5 bases, J shed 4 bases, and the junction held 10 bases outside the gene matches. The germline CDR1 and CDR2 sequences are SGHAT and FQNNGV. CDR3 amino acids: CASSARPGTAYGYTF. In DNA, the CDR3 is TGTGCCAGCAGCGCCCGTCCCGGGACAGCCTATGGCTACACCTTC. The full variable domain, completed using reference TRBV11-2 and TRBJ1-2, is EAGVAQSPRYKIIEKRQSVAFWCNPISGHATLYWYQQILGQGPKLLIQFQNNGVVDDSQLPKDRFSAERLKGVDSTLKIQPAKLEDSAVYLCASSARPGTAYGYTFGSGTRLTVV.

This sequence joins TRBV19 and TRBJ2-1; D unresolved. Trimming pared 5 bases from V and 9 bases from J, leaving 17 bases between. The CDR3 has 14 residues. Germline V CDR1 and CDR2: LNHDA, SQIVND (reference sequence). CDR3 nucleotides: TGTGCCAGTAGTCCAAGACCAGTTGGTGGTGAGCAGTTCTTC. Its translation: CASSPRPVGGEQFF.

The chain joins TRBV5-4 to TRBJ2-5; D may be TRBD1 (5 bases). Germline-derived CDR1 and CDR2 are SGHNT and YYREEE (reference sequence). The CDR3 length is 14 residues. V dropped 4 bases and J dropped 5 bases, with 15 bases sitting between them. In nucleotides, the CDR3 is TGTGCCAGCAGCCCACAGGTTTTAGGGGAGACCCAGTACTTC. Translating gives CASSPQVLGETQYF.

This clone was seen a single time. The rearrangement links TRBV4-1 to TRBJ2-7; D perhaps matches TRBD1 (5 bases). CDR3 length: 14 amino acids. Germline V gene lookup returns CDR1 MGHRA and CDR2 YSYEKL. Trimming left V 5 bases short and J 3 bases short, with 14 bases between. DNA of the CDR3: TGCGCCAGCAGCAACATTCTCCAGGGCTACGAGCAGTACTTC. Protein: CASSNILQGYEQYF.

The chain combines TRBV9 with TRBJ1-3, with D possibly matching TRBD1 (5 bases). CDR3 length equals 17 residues. V lost 0 bases and J lost 0, with 13 bases in between. Germline V lookup: CDR1 SGDLS, CDR2 YYNGEE. This CDR3 is CASSVGVGALSGNTIYF. The CDR3 DNA is TGTGCCAGCAGCGTAGGTGTCGGGGCCCTCTCTGGAAACACCATATATTTT.

V is TRBV18 and J is TRBJ2-6; no definite D call. The CDR3 length is 15 residues. Between the trimmed V and J ends, which lost 4 bases and 2 bases, there was a span of 9 bases. The germline V gene has CDR1 KGHSH and CDR2 LQKENI. As DNA, the CDR3 is TGTGCCAGCTCACTCGGGCACGCTGGGGCCAACGTCCTGACTTTC. The encoded protein is CASSLGHAGANVLTF. Full variable domain (remainder filled in from reference TRBV18 and TRBJ2-6): NAGVMQNPRHLVRRRGQEARLRCSPMKGHSHVYWYRQLPEEGLKFMVYLQKENIIDESGMPKERFSAEFPKEGPSILRIQQVVRGDSAAYFCASSLGHAGANVLTFGAGSRLTVL.

The chain is built from TRBV15 and TRBJ2-7, with 7 bases identical to TRBD2. CDR1 is LNHNV, CDR2 YYDKDF, per germline (reference sequence). The trim removed 3 bases at V and 0 bases at J, leaving 2 bases unmatched. The CDR3 runs to 14 residues. The CDR3 loop reads CATSRLADSYEQYF. The CDR3 DNA is TGTGCCACCAGCAGGCTAGCGGACTCCTACGAGCAGTACTTC. Full variable domain (outside the CDR3, taken from reference TRBV15 and TRBJ2-7): DAMVIQNPRYQVTQFGKPVTLSCSQTLNHNVMYWYQQKSSQAPKLLFHYYDKDFNNEADTPDNFQSRRPNTSFCFLDIRSPGLGDTAMYLCATSRLADSYEQYFGPGTRLTVT.

This sequence joins TRBV25-1 and TRBJ2-1; D possibly corresponds to TRBD2 (6 bases). Germline V gene lookup returns CDR1 MGHDK and CDR2 SYGVNS. Trimming cost V 7 bases and J 5 bases, with 12 bases left between them. The CDR3 is 13 amino acids. The CDR3 DNA reads TGTGCCAGCACCGGGACTGGCAACAATGAGCAGTTCTTC. Protein product: CASTGTGNNEQFF.

Note on this clone: In the same sample, other DNA sequences code for this CDR3. The V gene is TRBV6-5, the J gene TRBJ1-5; a weak D match, TRBD1 (5 bases). V was clipped by 0 bases and J by 5 bases, with 8 bases between them. Germline CDR1 and CDR2: MNHEY and SVGAGI. The CDR3 contains 14 residues. CDR3: CASSYSRGDQPQHF. The CDR3 DNA sequence: TGTGCCAGCAGTTACTCGAGGGGAGATCAGCCCCAGCATTTT.

The genes are TRBV11-2 and TRBJ2-5, with TRBD2 identical over 7 bases. Per germline, CDR1 SGHAT and CDR2 FQNNGV. Trimming removed 5 bases from V and 4 bases from J; junction bases left unmatched: 4. The CDR3 runs 13 residues. The CDR3 spells CASSTTGGETQYF. CDR3 in DNA: TGTGCCAGCAGCACTACGGGGGGAGAGACCCAGTACTTC. The complete variable domain, with remaining parts taken from reference TRBV11-2 and TRBJ2-5, reads EAGVAQSPRYKIIEKRQSVAFWCNPISGHATLYWYQQILGQGPKLLIQFQNNGVVDDSQLPKDRFSAERLKGVDSTLKIQPAKLEDSAVYLCASSTTGGETQYFGPGTRLLVL.

The chain couples TRBV7-3 to TRBJ2-2, with D possibly TRBD2 on 6 matching bases. CDR3 length equals 17 residues. In germline, CDR1 is SGHTA, CDR2 FQGTGA. Trimming cost V 3 bases and J 2 bases, with 16 bases left between them. DNA of the CDR3: TGTGCCAGCAGCTTTGTTGTCGGGAGCCCTAACACCGGGGAGCTGTTTTTT. It yields the protein CASSFVVGSPNTGELFF. Combining the CDR3 with reference TRBV7-3 and TRBJ2-2 gives the whole variable domain GAGVSQTPSNKVTEKGKYVELRCDPISGHTALYWYRQSLGQGPEFLIYFQGTGAADDSGLPNDRFFAVRPEGSVSTLKIQRTERGDSAVYLCASSFVVGSPNTGELFFGEGSRLTVL.